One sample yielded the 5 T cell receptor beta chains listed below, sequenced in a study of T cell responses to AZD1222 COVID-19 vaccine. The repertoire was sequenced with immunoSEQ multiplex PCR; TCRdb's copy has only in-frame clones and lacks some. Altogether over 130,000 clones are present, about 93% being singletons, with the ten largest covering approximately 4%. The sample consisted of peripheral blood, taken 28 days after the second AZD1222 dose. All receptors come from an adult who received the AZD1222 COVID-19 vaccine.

The CDR3 loop is CASSSELNNEQFF. CDR3 coding DNA: TGCGCCAGCAGCTCGGAGTTGAACAATGAGCAGTTCTTC. The chain carries TRBV5-1 and TRBJ2-1; D is ambiguous. The germline V gene encodes CDR1 SGHRS and CDR2 YFSETQ. The ends were cut back, 3 bases at V and 5 bases at J, with 9 bases in the middle. The CDR3 runs 13 residues. Together with reference TRBV5-1 and TRBJ2-1, the CDR3 gives the full variable domain: KAGVTQTPRYLIKTRGQQVTLSCSPISGHRSVSWYQQTPGQGLQFLFEYFSETQRNKGNFPGRFSGRQFSNSRSEMNVSTLELGDSALYLCASSSELNNEQFFGPGTRLTVL.

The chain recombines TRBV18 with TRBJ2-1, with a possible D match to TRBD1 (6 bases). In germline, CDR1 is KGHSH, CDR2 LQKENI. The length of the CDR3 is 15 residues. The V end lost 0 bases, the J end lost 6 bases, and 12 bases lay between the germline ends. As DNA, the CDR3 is TGTGCCAGCTCACCACCGAGTCAGGGGTTCAATGAGCAGTTCTTC. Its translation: CASSPPSQGFNEQFF.

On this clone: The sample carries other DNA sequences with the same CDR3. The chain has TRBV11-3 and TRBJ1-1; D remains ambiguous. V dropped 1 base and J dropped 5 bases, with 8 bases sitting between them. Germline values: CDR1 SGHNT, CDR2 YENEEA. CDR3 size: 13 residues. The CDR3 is CASSLGEGTEAFF. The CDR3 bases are TGTGCCAGCAGCTTAGGCGAGGGTACTGAAGCTTTCTTT.

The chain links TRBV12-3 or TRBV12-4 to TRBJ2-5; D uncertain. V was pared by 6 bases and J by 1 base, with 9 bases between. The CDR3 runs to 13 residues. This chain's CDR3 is CASRTTTQETQYF. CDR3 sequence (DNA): TGTGCCAGCAGAACCACGACCCAAGAGACCCAGTACTTC.

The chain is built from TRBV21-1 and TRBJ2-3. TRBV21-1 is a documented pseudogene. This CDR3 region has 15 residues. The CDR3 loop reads CASTPKKGITDTQYF. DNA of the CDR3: TGTGCCAGCACTCCGAAAAAGGGTATCACAGATACGCAGTATTTT.